This passage covers 27 T cell receptor beta chains from one sample sequenced in a study of chemoradiotherapy in HPV16-positive cancers. This table comes from immunoSEQ multiplex PCR, and its TCRdb copy is limited to in-frame clones, with some not included. The sample carries under 70,000 clones, about nine tenths recorded once. The sample in question was blood, obtained from a patient who underwent chemoradiotherapy. These receptors all stem from a human donor with HPV-associated anogenital cancer.

The V gene is TRBV27, the J gene TRBJ1-5; D gene unclear. There are 13 residues in the CDR3. CDR1 is MNHEY, CDR2 SMNVEV, per germline (reference sequence). Between the trimmed V and J ends, which lost 8 bases and 1 base, there was a span of 9 bases. CDR3 in amino acids: CASSAASNQPQHF. DNA for the CDR3: TGTGCCAGCTCGGCAGCGAGCAATCAGCCCCAGCATTTT.

The chain couples TRBV6-6 to TRBJ1-1, with D hard to call. The CDR3 is 15 residues long. The V gene's germline CDR1 is MNHNY and CDR2 SVGAGI (reference sequence). V lost 4 bases, J lost 0 bases, and 12 bases lay in between. The CDR3 protein is CASSSWASMNTEAFF. The CDR3 DNA reads as TGTGCCAGCAGTTCATGGGCCAGCATGAACACTGAAGCTTTCTTT.

The chain uses TRBV5-6 and TRBJ2-7; no clear D gene. The germline V gene has CDR1 SGHDT and CDR2 YYEEEE. The CDR3 covers 13 residues. V lost 4 bases and J 5 bases, leaving 13 bases between the germline ends. The CDR3 region has the DNA TGTGCCAGCAGCCTTCCATCCCTAAACGAGCAGTACTTC. This translates into CASSLPSLNEQYF.

The chain combines TRBV7-2 with TRBJ2-4; D uncertain. V dropped 4 bases and J dropped 8 bases, with 6 bases sitting between them. This CDR3 is 11 amino acids long. The V gene's germline CDR1 is SGHTA and CDR2 FQGNSA. The CDR3 region is CASSSGDIQYF. CDR3 in DNA: TGTGCCAGCAGCTCTGGGGACATTCAGTACTTC.

The chain has TRBV19 and TRBJ1-2; D is unresolved. This CDR3 has 13 amino acids. Trimming pared 7 bases from V and 8 bases from J, leaving 17 bases between. CDR1 LNHDA and CDR2 SQIVND come from the germline V gene (reference sequence). In nucleotides, the CDR3 is TGTGCCAGTAATCCGTCTGAGGGTCGCGGCTACACCTTC. Translated: CASNPSEGRGYTF.

The chain combines TRBV7-9 with TRBJ2-7; no clear D gene. The CDR3 consists of 16 residues. The germline gives CDR1 SEHNR, CDR2 FQNEAQ (reference sequence). Deletions cut 4 bases from V and 2 bases from J, with 18 bases between. CDR3 protein: CASSSTGRPDPYEQYF. The CDR3 DNA follows: TGTGCCAGCAGCTCCACCGGCAGACCGGACCCCTACGAGCAGTACTTC.

The chain recombines TRBV11-2 with TRBJ2-3; D gene ambiguous. The CDR3 is made up of 14 amino acids. Trimming removed 5 bases at V and 4 bases at J, with 13 bases between. The germline gives CDR1 SGHAT, CDR2 FQNNGV. CDR3 sequence reads: CASSENKVPDTQYF. The CDR3 DNA is TGTGCCAGCAGCGAGAATAAGGTCCCAGATACGCAGTATTTT.

The chain employs TRBV6-5 and TRBJ1-3; D not certain. V lost 5 bases to trimming and J lost 0 bases, with 11 bases between them. CDR3 size: 15 residues. Germline CDR1 is MNHEY and CDR2 is SVGAGI. The CDR3 DNA sequence: TGTGCCAGCAGTACGGACTTAACCTCTGGAAACACCATATATTTT. As protein: CASSTDLTSGNTIYF.

The rearrangement links TRBV7-2 to TRBJ1-1; 8 nucleotides align to TRBD1. J was trimmed by 6 bases and V by 3 bases; bases with no gene match: 15. The length of the CDR3 is 17 residues. Germline V gene data show CDR1 as SGHTA and CDR2 as FQGNSA. CDR3 bases: TGTGCCAGCAGCTTCCGGAAGACAGGGGTGGCCCGCGCTGAAGCTTTCTTT. It encodes CASSFRKTGVARAEAFF.

The chain couples TRBV19 to TRBJ2-7; 9 bases agree with TRBD1. The CDR3 covers 15 residues. The V segment lost 7 bases and the J segment 3 bases; nucleotides outside the gene matches: 10. Germline CDR1 reads LNHDA; CDR2 reads SQIVND (reference sequence). The CDR3 DNA reads TGTGCCAGTAAGTCTTCGGACAGGGGCTTCTACGAGCAGTACTTC. Its protein product is CASKSSDRGFYEQYF.

The chain joins TRBV7-8 to TRBJ2-3; 7 bases align to TRBD1. V gave up 5 bases and J gave up 2 bases; unmatched junction bases: 4. This CDR3 has 14 amino acids. CDR1 and CDR2 (germline): SGHVS, FQNEAQ. The CDR3: CASSQGQSTDTQYF. The CDR3 nucleotides read TGTGCCAGCAGCCAGGGACAGTCCACAGATACGCAGTATTTT.

This rearrangement joins TRBV7-2 to TRBJ1-5; D unresolved. This CDR3 comprises 13 residues. Trimming shortened V by 1 base and J by 3 bases, and 4 bases separated the two germline ends. CDR1 and CDR2 from the germline V gene are SGHTA and FQGNSA. This CDR3 reads CASSLGINQPQHF. CDR3 bases: TGTGCCAGCAGCTTAGGTATCAATCAGCCCCAGCATTTT.

The V call is TRBV6-5, the J call TRBJ2-5, with D perhaps TRBD1 (6 bases). CDR1 and CDR2 (germline): MNHEY, SVGAGI. CDR3 length: 16 amino acids. V gave up 2 bases and J gave up 2 bases, with 15 bases separating them. The CDR3 DNA reads TGTGCCAGCAGTTACCTGGTCGGGCAGGGGCAAGAGACCCAGTACTTC. Its translation is CASSYLVGQGQETQYF.

CDR3 nucleotide sequence: TGTGCCAGCAGCCCCACAGGGCCGGGAGAAAAACTGTTTTTT. Its protein is CASSPTGPGEKLFF. This sequence joins TRBV2 and TRBJ1-4; D may be TRBD1 (6 bases). Germline CDR1 SNHLY, CDR2 FYNNEI. CDR3 length: 14 amino acids. Trimming shortened V by 6 bases and J by 8 bases, and 16 bases separated the two germline ends.

The chain combines TRBV28 with TRBJ1-5; 8 positions match TRBD1. CDR1 is MDHEN and CDR2 is SYDVKM in the germline V gene. J was trimmed by 5 bases and V by 3 bases; bases with no gene match: 15. The CDR3 is 18 amino acids. CDR3 residues: CASSLEPRAGGPYQPQHF. The CDR3 DNA reads TGTGCCAGCAGTTTGGAGCCACGGGCAGGGGGCCCCTATCAGCCCCAGCATTTT.

The chain carries TRBV7-2 and TRBJ1-1; D call uncertain. Germline-derived CDR1 and CDR2 are SGHTA and FQGNSA. V shed 1 base and J shed 4 bases, with 13 bases lying between them. The CDR3 contains 15 residues. CDR3 protein: CASSLGEGMGTEAFF. As DNA, the CDR3 is TGTGCCAGCAGCTTAGGCGAGGGTATGGGCACTGAAGCTTTCTTT.

V gene TRBV5-6 combines with J gene TRBJ2-5, with TRBD1 matching over 7 bases. Germline CDR1 and CDR2: SGHDT and YYEEEE. This CDR3 comprises 16 residues. J gave up 4 bases and V 4 bases, and 13 bases lay outside the gene matches. For the CDR3, the DNA is TGTGCCAGCAGCCTCCCTCACAGGGGTGGAGGAGAGACCCAGTACTTC. Its protein product is CASSLPHRGGGETQYF.

V usage is TRBV5-1 and J usage is TRBJ1-1; TRBD1 agrees at 7 bases. The CDR3 covers 16 residues. The germline CDR1 and CDR2 sequences are SGHRS and YFSETQ. The J segment lost 4 bases and the V segment lost 0 bases, leaving 9 bases of the junction unmatched. DNA for the CDR3: TGCGCCAGCAGCTTGGCTGTGACAGGGACTCTCACTGAAGCTTTCTTT. Amino acids: CASSLAVTGTLTEAFF.

V usage is TRBV7-6 and J usage is TRBJ1-6; 7 nucleotides align to TRBD1. Trimming removed 4 bases from V and 6 bases from J; junction bases left unmatched: 3. The CDR3 is made up of 14 amino acids. In germline, CDR1 is SGHVS, CDR2 FNYEAQ. The CDR3 DNA sequence: TGTGCCAGCAGCTCAGGACAGGCTAATTCACCCCTCCACTTT. It specifies CASSSGQANSPLHF. The full variable domain, rest sourced from reference TRBV7-6 and TRBJ1-6, is GAGVSQSPRYKVTKRGQDVALRCDPISGHVSLYWYRQALGQGPEFLTYFNYEAQQDKSGLPNDRFSAERPEGSISTLTIQRTEQRDSAMYRCASSSGQANSPLHFGNGTRLTVT.

The V and J genes are TRBV2 and TRBJ2-7; tentatively, D is TRBD1 (8 bases). CDR1 SNHLY and CDR2 FYNNEI come from the germline V gene. V gave up 8 bases and J gave up 6 bases, with 20 bases separating them. The CDR3 has 14 residues. The CDR3 loop is CASRVAGGGGEQYF. In nucleotides, the CDR3 is TGTGCCAGCCGTGTTGCAGGGGGCGGGGGCGAGCAGTACTTC.

V usage is TRBV7-6 and J usage is TRBJ2-1; D is possibly TRBD1 (5 bases). Looked up from germline, CDR1 is SGHVS and CDR2 is FNYEAQ. Trimming stripped 4 bases from V and 1 base from J, with 14 bases between. The CDR3 length is 16 residues. The CDR3 DNA reads TGTGCCAGCAGCTCTTTCGACAGCAGATCCTACAATGAGCAGTTCTTC. Protein sequence: CASSSFDSRSYNEQFF.

This clone has only one observation. The rearrangement joins TRBV10-3 to TRBJ1-3, with a tentative D call TRBD1 (6 bases). Deletions cut 0 bases from V and 4 bases from J, with 13 bases between. CDR1 is ENHRY, CDR2 SYGVKD, per germline. The CDR3 sequence is 16 residues long. This CDR3 reads CAISESMGAEGNTIYF. CDR3 in DNA: TGTGCCATCAGTGAGTCGATGGGGGCAGAAGGAAACACCATATATTTT.

CDR3 sequence reads: CASSPQGGNEQYF. Written as DNA, the CDR3 is TGCGCCAGCAGCCCGCAAGGGGGTAACGAGCAGTACTTC. This chain uses TRBV5-1 with TRBJ2-7, with D maybe TRBD1 (6 bases). The ends were cut back, 4 bases at V and 5 bases at J, with 13 bases in the middle. The CDR3 contains 13 residues. Germline CDR1 SGHRS, CDR2 YFSETQ. Filled out from reference TRBV5-1 and TRBJ2-7, the complete variable domain reads KAGVTQTPRYLIKTRGQQVTLSCSPISGHRSVSWYQQTPGQGLQFLFEYFSETQRNKGNFPGRFSGRQFSNSRSEMNVSTLELGDSALYLCASSPQGGNEQYFGPGTRLTVT.

The rearrangement joins TRBV7-2 to TRBJ1-2; D unclear. V dropped 1 base and J dropped 3 bases, with 9 bases sitting between them. The CDR3 has 14 residues. Per the germline V gene, CDR1 is SGHTA and CDR2 is FQGNSA. CDR3 region: CASSLGGGDYGYTF. The CDR3 DNA sequence: TGTGCCAGCAGCTTAGGAGGCGGAGACTATGGCTACACCTTC. Full variable domain (remainder filled in from reference TRBV7-2 and TRBJ1-2): GAGVSQSPSNKVTEKGKDVELRCDPISGHTALYWYRQSLGQGLEFLIYFQGNSAPDKSGLPSDRFSAERTGGSVSTLTIQRTQQEDSAVYLCASSLGGGDYGYTFGSGTRLTVV.

The CDR3 is CAPAVQRAGNEQFF. DNA for the CDR3: TGTGCCCCGGCGGTCCAGCGGGCAGGGAATGAGCAGTTCTTC. V is TRBV30 and J is TRBJ2-1; perhaps TRBD2 as D (6 bases). Germline V gene sequence: CDR1 GTSNPN, CDR2 SVGIG (reference sequence). This CDR3 is 14 amino acids long. Trimming took off 8 bases at V and 7 bases at J, with 21 bases between the two ends.

The chain has TRBV30 and TRBJ2-5, with a weak D call TRBD2 (6 bases). Trimming took 3 bases from V and 5 from J, leaving 19 bases between them. This CDR3 has 15 amino acids. CDR1 is GTSNPN, CDR2 SVGIG, per germline (reference sequence). The CDR3 loop is CAWSLLMEGRETQYF. CDR3 in DNA: TGTGCCTGGAGCCTATTGATGGAGGGGAGGGAGACCCAGTACTTC.

V and J are TRBV6-1 and TRBJ1-5, with no clear D. The CDR3 contains 16 residues. Trimming shortened V by 2 bases and J by 2 bases, and 13 bases separated the two germline ends. The germline V gene has CDR1 MNHNS and CDR2 SASEGT. This CDR3 reads CASSEIMTGGNQPQHF. CDR3 nucleotides: TGTGCCAGCAGTGAAATCATGACCGGGGGCAATCAGCCCCAGCATTTT.